This T cell receptor beta chain originates from a study of shared clonotypes between healthy human individuals. Study results and limitations: Among donors, the sharing of clonotypes was expected to be influenced by sequencing depth. Represented genetic and exposure-history diversity was restricted by having few donors.

To note about this clone: Antigen: not known.

The input for sorted-subset replicate PCRs was around 210 ng DNA, 25,000 to 35,000 T cell genomes. Repertoires were generated with immunoSEQ multiplex PCR, while TCRdb's copy carries only in-frame clones and drops some. The top ten clones hold about 1.7% of a sample with roughly 680,000 clones, 72% of them seen once. This CDR3 is built from 17 residues. Germline CDR1 and CDR2: MGHRA and YSYEKL. J was trimmed by 4 bases and V by 1 base; bases with no gene match: 6. The sample consisted of memory CD4+ T cells sorted from blood. Subset defined: CD45RA-negative fraction. The receptor comes from a woman aged 25 to 39 in good health. V is TRBV4-1 and J is TRBJ2-1, with 11 bases lining up with TRBD2. The DNA of the CDR3 is TGCGCCAGCAGCCAAGGGGTAGCGGGAGGGCAATACAATGAGCAGTTCTTC. Amino acid sequence: CASSQGVAGGQYNEQFF.